This TCR beta chain comes out of a study of control samples from healthy donors and cancer patients. V gave up 4 bases and J gave up 5 bases; unmatched junction bases: 5. This CDR3 contains 15 residues. The V gene's germline CDR1 is MNHEY and CDR2 SVGAGI. Profiled with immunoSEQ multiplex PCR; TCRdb holds only in-frame clones, not every one. The sample contains around 94,000 clones, approximately 86% of which appear only once. Sequenced: blood. This TCR came from a woman aged 50 to 65 in good health. The J gene is TRBJ1-4, the V gene TRBV6-5; 9 positions agree with TRBD1. CDR3 coding DNA: TGTGCCAGCAGTTCTACAGGGGGCACCAATGAAAAACTGTTTTTT. Translating it yields CASSSTGGTNEKLFF.